This TCR beta chain was captured in a study of blood T cell repertoires in COVID-19. Study overall: The United States, Italy and Spain were the sources of the acute and convalescent COVID-19 samples. PBMCs, B-cell-depleted T cells, or T cells provided the cDNA or gDNA that made up the material.

Original analysis: Reference gene primer amplification gave estimated nucleated cell counts. Sequencing used immunoSEQ multiplex PCR; TCRdb keeps in-frame clones, though not all of them. V, J and clone size were drawn from that table, and D and trimming were deduced from the DNA. The profile covers more than 95,000 clones, with just under 85% appearing a single time and approximately 7% taken by the ten largest. V lost 5 bases, J lost 7 bases, and 14 bases lay in between. CDR1 and CDR2 (germline): MGHDK, SYGVNS. This CDR3 spans 13 amino acids. This receptor was obtained from a man between 65 and 85 years old with active or convalescent COVID-19. The specimen sequenced was peripheral blood. The chain combines TRBV25-1 with TRBJ1-2, with D maybe TRBD1 (5 bases). This CDR3 is CASSSTVTFGYTF. DNA of the CDR3: TGTGCCAGCAGTTCGACAGTTACATTTGGCTACACCTTC.